These 18 T cell receptor beta chains came from one sample sequenced in a study of glioma-infiltrating T cells after dendritic cell vaccination. The table came from immunoSEQ multiplex PCR; TCRdb's copy has only in-frame clones and leaves some out. The sample records 95,000 to 110,000 clones, roughly 80% being singletons. The source was blood, collected before dendritic cell vaccination. The receptors come from a human donor with glioblastoma.

The rearrangement joins TRBV19 to TRBJ1-2, with TRBD1 identical over 9 bases. This CDR3 has 17 amino acids. With 4 bases clipped from V and 5 bases from J, the junction kept 14 bases outside the gene matches. CDR1 LNHDA and CDR2 SQIVND come from the germline V gene (reference sequence). The CDR3 nucleotides are TGTGCCAGTAGTAACGGGACAGGGCCCTCTATGAGGTATGGCTACACCTTC. Residues: CASSNGTGPSMRYGYTF.

This chain uses TRBV27 with TRBJ2-2; the D is unclear. Germline V gene lookup returns CDR1 MNHEY and CDR2 SMNVEV (reference sequence). CDR3 size: 14 residues. Trimming shortened V by 5 bases and J by 4 bases, and 11 bases separated the two germline ends. The CDR3 loop reads CASSPTRSTGELFF. The DNA for the CDR3 is TGTGCCAGCAGTCCCACCCGGTCCACCGGGGAGCTGTTTTTT.

The chain employs TRBV18 and TRBJ1-2, with TRBD1 identical over 7 bases. Trimming cost V 3 bases and J 4 bases; bases outside gene matches: 11. The CDR3 is 16 amino acids. Germline-derived CDR1 and CDR2 are KGHSH and LQKENI. The CDR3: CASSPPGTEPGYGYTF. The CDR3 nucleotides are TGTGCCAGCTCACCCCCTGGGACAGAACCAGGCTATGGCTACACCTTC.

CDR3 sequence (DNA): TGTGCCGGAACAGGGGACAACACTGAAGCTTTCTTT. It is translated as CAGTGDNTEAFF. This rearrangement joins TRBV30 to TRBJ1-1; 7 bases match TRBD1. The CDR3 is made up of 12 amino acids. Germline V gives CDR1 GTSNPN, CDR2 SVGIG (reference sequence). Trimming at V came to 8 bases and at J to 2 bases, leaving 5 bases not matched to a gene.

The chain recombines TRBV4-2 with TRBJ1-2; TRBD1 might be the D (6 bases). V was trimmed by 0 bases and J by 3 bases, leaving 11 bases between them. Per the germline V gene, CDR1 is LGHNA and CDR2 is YNFKEQ. The CDR3 is made up of 15 amino acids. The CDR3 DNA reads as TGTGCCAGCAGCCAAGATTTTAACAGGGACTATGGCTACACCTTC. It yields the protein CASSQDFNRDYGYTF.

DNA of the CDR3: TGTGCCAGCAGCCGGGACAGCAACTATGGCTACACCTTC. Amino acids: CASSRDSNYGYTF. The J gene is TRBJ1-2, the V gene TRBV7-9; 7 nucleotides match TRBD1. CDR3 size: 13 residues. CDR1 is SEHNR and CDR2 is FQNEAQ in the germline V gene (reference sequence). The ends lost 5 bases at V and 2 bases at J; junction bases unmatched: 2.

V and J are TRBV19 and TRBJ1-4; 7 bases agree with TRBD1. Trimming at V came to 3 bases and at J to 7 bases, leaving 8 bases not matched to a gene. Germline assignment: CDR1 LNHDA and CDR2 SQIVND (reference sequence). CDR3 size: 15 residues. The CDR3 loop reads CASSIEGARSEKLFF. The CDR3 coding sequence is TGTGCCAGTAGTATTGAGGGGGCGCGAAGTGAAAAACTGTTTTTT.

The rearrangement uses TRBV7-2 and TRBJ2-2; D not resolved. CDR1 and CDR2 (germline): SGHTA, FQGNSA. The germline V and J ends were trimmed by 1 base and 3 bases, with 6 bases remaining between them. The length of the CDR3 is 14 residues. The CDR3 loop is CASSLGADTGELFF. CDR3 coding DNA: TGTGCCAGCAGCTTAGGGGCCGACACCGGGGAGCTGTTTTTT.

The chain combines TRBV27 with TRBJ2-5; possible D gene TRBD1, 6 bases. Germline V gene lookup returns CDR1 MNHEY and CDR2 SMNVEV (reference sequence). The CDR3 is 16 residues long. The V end lost 1 base, the J end lost 2 bases, and 14 bases lay between the germline ends. This CDR3 is CASSLYMGTIQETQYF. DNA of the CDR3: TGTGCCAGCAGTTTATATATGGGGACAATTCAAGAGACCCAGTACTTC.

The genes are TRBV19 and TRBJ1-1, with unresolved D. Germline V gene data show CDR1 as LNHDA and CDR2 as SQIVND (reference sequence). The CDR3 loop spans 11 amino acids. Trimming took 10 bases from V and 3 from J, leaving 9 bases between them. CDR3 amino acids: CAIYSYTEAFF. The CDR3 DNA follows: TGTGCCATTTACAGTTACACTGAAGCTTTCTTT.

The rearrangement uses TRBV29-1 and TRBJ2-3; 10 positions agree with TRBD1. The V gene end was trimmed by 6 bases and the J gene end by 4 bases; junction bases not matched to a gene: 7. The CDR3 loop spans 14 amino acids. Germline CDR1 and CDR2: SQVTM and ANQGSEA. The CDR3 DNA sequence: TGCAGCGTCGACAGGGGGCGCGGGTCAGATACGCAGTATTTT. This sequence encodes CSVDRGRGSDTQYF.

The chain uses TRBV28 and TRBJ1-4; D is unresolved. The CDR3 is 11 residues long. The germline V and J ends were trimmed by 8 bases and 8 bases, with 9 bases remaining between them. Germline V CDR1 and CDR2: MDHEN, SYDVKM. The CDR3, as DNA: TGTGCCAGCGGGCGACGGGAAAAACTGTTTTTT. Translation: CASGRREKLFF. Combining the CDR3 with reference TRBV28 and TRBJ1-4 gives the whole variable domain DVKVTQSSRYLVKRTGEKVFLECVQDMDHENMFWYRQDPGLGLRLIYFSYDVKMKEKGDIPEGYSVSREKKERFSLILESASTNQTSMYLCASGRREKLFFGSGTQLSVL.

The chain joins TRBV2 to TRBJ2-3, with 10 bases fitting TRBD2. Looked up from germline, CDR1 is SNHLY and CDR2 is FYNNEI. The CDR3 totals 15 residues. Trimming removed 9 bases from V and 0 bases from J; junction bases left unmatched: 6. CDR3 DNA: TGTGCCAGGTCGAGCGGGGGGGCGAGCACAGATACGCAGTATTTT. The encoded protein is CARSSGGASTDTQYF. Full variable domain (remainder filled in from reference TRBV2 and TRBJ2-3): EPEVTQTPSHQVTQMGQEVILRCVPISNHLYFYWYRQILGQKVEFLVSFYNNEISEKSEIFDDQFSVERPDGSNFTLKIRSTKLEDSAMYFCARSSGGASTDTQYFGPGTRLTVL.

The chain couples TRBV9 to TRBJ1-4, with 7 bases lining up with TRBD1. The CDR3 length is 14 residues. CDR1 SGDLS and CDR2 YYNGEE come from the germline V gene. Trimming removed 0 bases from V and 5 bases from J; junction bases left unmatched: 1. Here the CDR3 DNA reads TGTGCCAGCAGCGTAGAAGGGGGCAATGAAAAACTGTTTTTT. Its protein is CASSVEGGNEKLFF.

This rearrangement joins TRBV2 to TRBJ2-1; 10 bases are a match to TRBD1. Germline trimming cut 6 bases from V and 7 bases from J; bases unmatched to any gene: 3. The germline V gene has CDR1 SNHLY and CDR2 FYNNEI. The CDR3 length is 13 residues. Here the CDR3 reads CASSMDRGNEQFF. The CDR3 DNA is TGTGCCAGCAGCATGGACAGGGGGAATGAGCAGTTCTTC.

Note on this clone: The junction and the germline gene differ at one end; a read error may be behind it. This chain links TRBV5-1 with TRBJ2-5; no reliable D call. This CDR3 has 13 residues. CDR1 and CDR2 (germline): SGHRS, YFSETQ. CDR3: CASSLSAREAQYF. CDR3 coding DNA: TGCGCCAGCAGCTTGTCCGCAAGAGAGGCCCAGTACTTC.

V usage is TRBV5-6 and J usage is TRBJ1-5; D is perhaps TRBD1 (6 bases). The CDR3 contains 15 residues. Looked up from germline, CDR1 is SGHDT and CDR2 is YYEEEE. V lost 0 bases, J lost 7 bases, and 14 bases lay in between. The CDR3 sequence is CASSLALGAAQPQHF. For the CDR3, the DNA is TGTGCCAGCAGCTTGGCCTTGGGGGCCGCCCAGCCCCAGCATTTT.

J is TRBJ2-5 and V is TRBV27; TRBD2 matches 10 bases. After removal of 6 bases from V and 4 bases from J, the junction contained 5 bases not matched to a gene. Germline CDR1 is MNHEY and CDR2 is SMNVEV (reference sequence). This CDR3 has 14 residues. The CDR3 coding sequence is TGTGCCAGCAGAGGGATAGCGGGGGGAGAGACCCAGTACTTC. It specifies CASRGIAGGETQYF.